This TCR beta chain is drawn from a study of control samples from healthy donors and cancer patients. The V segment lost 6 bases and the J segment 1 base; nucleotides outside the gene matches: 9. The CDR3 totals 17 residues. The germline CDR1 and CDR2 sequences are MNHEY and SVGEGT. This table comes from immunoSEQ multiplex PCR, and its TCRdb copy is limited to in-frame clones, with some not included. In the table there are about 69,000 clones, roughly nine tenths of which are singletons. This clonotype was sampled from a man aged 60 to 69 with colorectal cancer. Sequencing used PBMCs. This chain links TRBV6-2 or TRBV6-3 with TRBJ2-2; 9 positions agree with TRBD2. CDR3 DNA sequence: TGTGCCAGCAGCCTCCGGGGAGCGGGGGGGAACACCGGGGAGCTGTTTTTT. The encoded protein is CASSLRGAGGNTGELFF.